What follows are 18 T cell receptor beta chains derived from one specimen sequenced in a study of T cells after yellow fever vaccination. TCRdb recomputed calls from the 5' RACE reads with MiXCR, one row per CDR3 protein. The sample carries approximately 610,000 distinct CDR3 sequences, 17% recorded once. The input for sequencing was PBMCs, taken 4 to 5 days after the first yellow fever vaccination. Receptor source: a man aged 18 to 29 who received the YFV17D yellow fever vaccine.

The chain uses TRBV20-1 and TRBJ1-5, with D perhaps TRBD1 (5 bases). Germline V gene sequence: CDR1 DFQATT, CDR2 SNEGSKA (reference sequence). V lost 6 bases and J 4 bases, leaving 16 bases between the germline ends. The CDR3 consists of 14 residues. DNA of the CDR3: TGCAGTGCCCCGGACGGGTGGGGGAATCAGCCCCAGCATTTT. It is translated as CSAPDGWGNQPQHF.

J is TRBJ2-5 and V is TRBV4-1; D is unclear. Trimming left V 1 base short and J 5 bases short, with 5 bases between. The CDR3 runs to 12 residues. CDR1 and CDR2 from the germline V gene are MGHRA and YSYEKL. This chain's CDR3 is CASSQGRETQYF. In DNA form, the CDR3 reads TGCGCCAGCAGCCAAGGGCGGGAGACCCAGTACTTC.

V usage is TRBV12-3 or TRBV12-4 and J usage is TRBJ2-1; 10 bases fit TRBD2. V was pared by 5 bases and J by 6 bases, with 16 bases of the junction left unmatched. The CDR3 extends over 18 amino acids. The DNA for the CDR3 is TGTGCCAGCAGTCCTCACGAAACTTCACTAGCGGGGCCCAATGAGCAGTTCTTC. Translating gives CASSPHETSLAGPNEQFF.

This clonotype was recorded a few times. This chain uses TRBV13 with TRBJ1-1, with a tentative D call TRBD1 (6 bases). Germline V gene lookup returns CDR1 PRHDT and CDR2 FYEKMQ (reference sequence). Trimming left V 4 bases short and J 2 bases short, with 14 bases between. This CDR3 is 15 amino acids long. CDR3 protein: CASSSPMGGNTEAFF. The CDR3 DNA reads as TGTGCCAGCAGCTCCCCCATGGGGGGCAACACTGAAGCTTTCTTT.

This clonotype was seen only a few times. V and J are TRBV6-4 and TRBJ2-2; 9 bases fit TRBD1. The CDR3 runs 16 residues. V was pared by 2 bases and J by 7 bases, with 8 bases of the junction left unmatched. Germline CDR1 is MRHNA and CDR2 is SNTAGT. CDR3 residues: CASSDTGGAKIGELFF. The DNA of the CDR3 is TGTGCCAGCAGTGACACAGGGGGCGCTAAGATCGGGGAGCTGTTTTTT.

The chain carries TRBV20-1 and TRBJ1-6, with D unclear. The CDR3 is 10 residues long. Germline V gene data show CDR1 as DFQATT and CDR2 as SNEGSKA (reference sequence). Trimming shortened V by 6 bases and J by 9 bases, and 6 bases separated the two germline ends. CDR3 bases: TGCAGTGCGCCCGGTTCACCCCTCCACTTT. It encodes CSAPGSPLHF.

This clonotype was observed a few times. V and J are TRBV5-1 and TRBJ1-4, with a weak D call TRBD1 (5 bases). The germline CDR1 and CDR2 sequences are SGHRS and YFSETQ. The CDR3 contains 13 residues. Trimming shortened V by 10 bases and J by 5 bases, and 15 bases separated the two germline ends. The CDR3 DNA reads TGCGCCCGACCGGGGGGGGGGAATGAAAAACTGTTTTTT. It encodes CARPGGGNEKLFF.

The genes are TRBV29-1 and TRBJ2-1, with 9 positions matching TRBD2. This CDR3 is 16 amino acids long. CDR1 is SQVTM, CDR2 ANQGSEA, per germline. The J segment lost 0 bases and the V segment lost 2 bases, leaving 5 bases of the junction unmatched. The CDR3, as DNA: TGCAGCGTTGAATCGGCTAGCGGGGCCTCCTACAATGAGCAGTTCTTC. It is translated as CSVESASGASYNEQFF.

V gene TRBV4-1 combines with J gene TRBJ1-1; D may be TRBD1 (5 bases). CDR1 and CDR2 from the germline V gene are MGHRA and YSYEKL. This CDR3 is built from 15 residues. Trimming left V 0 bases short and J 5 bases short, with 13 bases between. This chain's CDR3 is CASSQDGTRATEAFF. CDR3 sequence (DNA): TGCGCCAGCAGCCAAGATGGAACCAGGGCTACTGAAGCTTTCTTT.

This clonotype was observed a few times. J is TRBJ2-1 and V is TRBV19, with 11 bases that match TRBD2. Unmatched junction bases numbered 2, after V lost 7 bases and J lost 3 bases. The CDR3 runs 14 residues. Germline V gives CDR1 LNHDA, CDR2 SQIVND (reference sequence). CDR3 sequence reads: CASTSGGFYNEQFF. The CDR3 region has the DNA TGTGCCAGTACTAGCGGGGGGTTCTACAATGAGCAGTTCTTC.

This clonotype was seen a few times. V and J are TRBV7-8 and TRBJ1-2; perhaps TRBD1 as D (5 bases). The germline gives CDR1 SGHVS, CDR2 FQNEAQ. Trimming took 2 bases from V and 10 from J, leaving 11 bases between them. The CDR3 runs to 12 residues. As DNA, the CDR3 is TGTGCCAGCAGCTTAACAGGAACATACTACACCTTC. Its protein product is CASSLTGTYYTF.

This chain links TRBV20-1 with TRBJ2-1; the match to TRBD2 covers 10 bases. CDR3 length: 15 amino acids. Germline values: CDR1 DFQATT, CDR2 SNEGSKA (reference sequence). V was clipped by 4 bases and J by 5 bases; unmatched bases: 8. The CDR3 DNA reads as TGCAGTGCTACCAATAGCGGGGGGCGCGACAATGAGCAGTTCTTC. It codes for CSATNSGGRDNEQFF.

This clonotype was seen at least ten times. Written as DNA, the CDR3 is TGCGCCAGCAGCTTGCTGGCTAGCGAGACCGGGGAGCTGTTTTTT. Amino acids: CASSLLASETGELFF. V is TRBV5-1 and J is TRBJ2-2, with D possibly TRBD2 on 6 matching bases. The CDR3 contains 15 residues. Germline V CDR1 and CDR2: SGHRS, YFSETQ. Deletions cut 1 base from V and 5 bases from J, with 12 bases between.

V and J are TRBV7-2 and TRBJ1-3; D is unclear. Germline V gene data show CDR1 as SGHTA and CDR2 as FQGNSA. The CDR3 totals 13 residues. Between the trimmed V and J ends, which lost 5 bases and 2 bases, there was a span of 7 bases. In DNA form, the CDR3 reads TGTGCCAGCAGCCCGGAGACTGGAAACACCATATATTTT. Protein product: CASSPETGNTIYF.

V is TRBV18 and J is TRBJ2-5; TRBD2 aligns across 8 bases. Germline CDR1 and CDR2: KGHSH and LQKENI. V dropped 0 bases and J dropped 5; count of bases not matched to a gene: 2. The CDR3 length is 14 residues. CDR3 residues: CASSPPGLEETQYF. CDR3 bases: TGTGCCAGCTCACCACCGGGACTAGAGGAGACCCAGTACTTC. The variable domain in full, completed from reference TRBV18 and TRBJ2-5, reads NAGVMQNPRHLVRRRGQEARLRCSPMKGHSHVYWYRQLPEEGLKFMVYLQKENIIDESGMPKERFSAEFPKEGPSILRIQQVVRGDSAAYFCASSPPGLEETQYFGPGTRLLVL.

CDR3 sequence: CASSLESVNYGYTF. In DNA form, the CDR3 reads TGCGCCAGCAGCTTGGAGTCCGTTAACTATGGCTACACCTTC. This sequence joins TRBV5-1 and TRBJ1-2; no definite D call. Germline-derived CDR1 and CDR2 are SGHRS and YFSETQ. This CDR3 spans 14 amino acids. V was clipped by 0 bases and J by 1 base, with 7 bases between them.

This clonotype has more than one count but fewer than ten. The rearrangement uses TRBV10-3 and TRBJ1-2; D perhaps matches TRBD1 (5 bases). The ends were cut back, 9 bases at V and 2 bases at J, with 16 bases in the middle. This CDR3 has 14 amino acids. Per the germline V gene, CDR1 is ENHRY and CDR2 is SYGVKD. CDR3 loop: CAMRTGQTNYGYTF. The CDR3 DNA is TGTGCCATGAGAACTGGACAAACAAACTATGGCTACACCTTC.

This clonotype has a single count. V is TRBV7-8 and J is TRBJ1-5; D is uncertain. This CDR3 spans 14 amino acids. CDR1 and CDR2 from the germline V gene are SGHVS and FQNEAQ. V was cut by 4 bases and J by 4 bases, with 11 bases left in between. The CDR3 bases are TGTGCCAGCAGCTACCATTTCAAGAATCAGCCCCAGCATTTT. Its protein is CASSYHFKNQPQHF.